Reported below is one T cell receptor beta chain. The sample originates from a study of T cell changes during pregnancy in multiple sclerosis. The CDR3 spans 13 residues. Deletions cut 0 bases from V and 0 bases from J, with 4 bases between. Germline V CDR1 and CDR2: GTSNPN, SVGIG (reference sequence). Repertoires were generated with immunoSEQ multiplex PCR, while TCRdb's copy carries only in-frame clones and drops some. The sample lists around 69,000 clones; about nine tenths were seen once. Material: peripheral blood, obtained in the third trimester of pregnancy. The receptor's source is a female donor with multiple sclerosis, enrolled in a pregnancy study. The rearrangement links TRBV30 to TRBJ2-3; unclear D gene. The CDR3 sequence is CAWSVRSTDTQYF. The CDR3 DNA reads as TGTGCCTGGAGTGTTCGGAGCACAGATACGCAGTATTTT.